The 15 T cell receptor beta chains reported below all come from one sample, sequenced in a study of tumor and adjacent non-tumor tissue in lung cancer. The template was RNA from unsorted bulk tissue. The library came from three nested PCR rounds adapted from ARM-PCR protocols. TCRdb passed the multiplex PCR reads through MiXCR, listing each CDR3 protein once. The sample lists 90,000 or so distinct CDR3 sequences, around 65% occurring once. Sequencing was carried out using lung tumor tissue. These receptors all come from a man in his 70s with non-small cell lung cancer.

The rearrangement joins TRBV5-1 to TRBJ1-4; 7 bases align to TRBD1. This CDR3 spans 18 amino acids. Germline CDR1 SGHRS, CDR2 YFSETQ. J gave up 3 bases and V 4 bases, and 15 bases lay outside the gene matches. CDR3 in amino acids: CASSLMGLTGASNEKLFF. CDR3 in DNA: TGCGCCAGCAGCCTCATGGGGTTAACAGGGGCGTCTAATGAAAAACTGTTTTTT.

This clonotype occurred many times. This chain joins TRBV29-1 and TRBJ2-1, with a possible D match to TRBD1 (5 bases). Trimming left V 7 bases short and J 3 bases short, with 16 bases between. This CDR3 contains 14 residues. Germline CDR1 and CDR2: SQVTM and ANQGSEA. CDR3 DNA: TGCAGCGGGAAACAGGCACTATACTACAATGAGCAGTTCTTC. Encoded protein: CSGKQALYYNEQFF.

About this clonotype: This may be a read error, as it is one base from a much larger clone. The CDR3 reads CSVSGVSGANVLTF. In nucleotides, the CDR3 is TGCAGCGTTTCGGGGGTATCTGGGGCCAACGTCCTGACTTTC. V usage is TRBV29-1 and J usage is TRBJ2-6; D is perhaps TRBD2 (6 bases). The germline V gene encodes CDR1 SQVTM and CDR2 ANQGSEA. Deletions cut 5 bases from V and 1 base from J, with 9 bases between. The CDR3 totals 14 residues. The full variable domain, its missing parts supplied by reference TRBV29-1 and TRBJ2-6, is SAVISQKPSRDICQRGTSLTIQCQVDSQVTMMFWYRQQPGQSLTLIATANQGSEATYESGFVIDKFPISRPNLTFSTLTVSNMSPEDSSIYLCSVSGVSGANVLTFGAGSRLTVL.

To note about this clonotype: A single base separates this from a much larger clone, so it may be a read error. The rearrangement uses TRBV12-3 or TRBV12-4 and TRBJ1-5, with 9 positions matching TRBD1. With V trimmed by 6 bases and J by 6 bases, 12 bases remained unmatched. There are 16 residues in the CDR3. CDR3 nucleotides: TGTGCCAGCAGCGTAACCGGGACAGGGCTTGGTCAGCCCCAGCATTTT. The encoded protein is CASSVTGTGLGQPQHF.

Turning to this clonotype: The CDR3 end shows no conserved phenylalanine or tryptophan, and so a read error is likely. The chain couples TRBV6-2 or TRBV6-3 to TRBJ2-3; 7 nucleotides align to TRBD2. This CDR3 is built from 19 residues. Germline loops: CDR1 MNHEY, CDR2 SVGEGT. V dropped 6 bases and J dropped 6; count of bases not matched to a gene: 24. The CDR3 DNA reads as TGTGCCAGCAGCTTCCCCGGGACCCGGGGGGTGCCGATTGCGGATACGCAGTATCTT. Translated, it gives CASSFPGTRGVPIADTQYL.

The chain links TRBV5-4 to TRBJ2-1; 10 bases are a match to TRBD2. Per germline, CDR1 SGHNT and CDR2 YYREEE (reference sequence). CDR3 size: 15 residues. The ends lost 0 bases at V and 8 bases at J; junction bases unmatched: 5. This chain's CDR3 is CASSLDPGLAYEQFF. CDR3 bases: TGTGCCAGCAGCTTGGATCCGGGACTAGCGTATGAGCAGTTCTTC.

This clonotype appeared many times. The chain is built from TRBV6-5 and TRBJ2-7; no reliable D call. There are 12 residues in the CDR3. Between the trimmed V and J ends, which lost 5 bases and 6 bases, there was a span of 11 bases. Germline lookup yields CDR1 MNHEY and CDR2 SVGAGI. CDR3 sequence (DNA): TGTGCCAGCAGTACCCCCGGGTCCGAGCAGTACTTC. Translated: CASSTPGSEQYF.

This clonotype was detected many times. The chain employs TRBV12-3 or TRBV12-4 and TRBJ2-5; 9 nucleotides agree with TRBD1. CDR3 length: 16 amino acids. With V trimmed by 4 bases and J by 2 bases, 8 bases remained unmatched. The CDR3 loop is CASSSWDRVAQETQYF. CDR3 in DNA: TGTGCCAGCAGTTCCTGGGACAGGGTAGCACAAGAGACCCAGTACTTC.

This chain connects TRBV19 to TRBJ2-2; possible D gene TRBD1, 6 bases. The CDR3 totals 15 residues. Trimming left V 10 bases short and J 3 bases short, with 18 bases between. Germline CDR1 and CDR2: LNHDA and SQIVND (reference sequence). Here the CDR3 reads CAKEPQGTHTGELFF. CDR3 bases: TGTGCCAAGGAACCCCAGGGGACCCACACCGGGGAGCTGTTTTTT.

This clonotype came up once. The chain joins TRBV10-3 to TRBJ2-2; unclear D gene. Trimming shortened V by 6 bases and J by 14 bases, and 22 bases separated the two germline ends. CDR3 length: 14 amino acids. Germline-derived CDR1 and CDR2 are ENHRY and SYGVKD. The CDR3 loop is CAISPSGVTEELFF. DNA of the CDR3: TGTGCCATCAGCCCGTCGGGCGTCACCGAGGAACTGTTTTTT.

This clonotype was found a few times. Sequence at one end of the junction differs from germline and may be a read error. The chain combines TRBV12-3 or TRBV12-4 with TRBJ2-7, with a tentative D call TRBD2 (5 bases). The CDR3 consists of 13 residues. The CDR3 reads CASSLERTYEQHF. The CDR3 region has the DNA TGTGCCAGCAGTTTAGAGCGGACCTACGAGCAGCACTTC.

The rearrangement uses TRBV29-1 and TRBJ2-1; D not certain. In germline, CDR1 is SQVTM, CDR2 ANQGSEA. The CDR3 covers 11 residues. The ends were cut back, 7 bases at V and 6 bases at J, with 10 bases in the middle. CDR3 sequence (DNA): TGCAGCGCGAATGGGGTCAATGAGCAGTTCTTC. Translating gives CSANGVNEQFF.

V and J are TRBV29-1 and TRBJ2-2; D uncertain. The CDR3 sequence is 13 residues long. Germline V CDR1 and CDR2: SQVTM, ANQGSEA. The CDR3 sequence: CSAVVYGTGELFF. CDR3 DNA: TGCAGTGCCGTGGTCTACGGAACCGGGGAGCTGTTTTTT.

This clonotype has a count of ten or more. J is TRBJ2-7 and V is TRBV10-2; weak D call: TRBD1 (6 bases). V lost 3 bases and J lost 0, with 12 bases in between. Germline V gives CDR1 WSHSY, CDR2 SAAADI. This CDR3 region has 15 residues. CDR3 residues: CASSDWTAHSYEQYF. For the CDR3, the DNA is TGCGCCAGCAGTGACTGGACAGCCCACTCCTACGAGCAGTACTTC.

This clonotype was seen only once. The chain uses TRBV7-9 and TRBJ2-5, with 8 bases that match TRBD2. The trim removed 6 bases at V and 4 bases at J, leaving 16 bases unmatched. The CDR3 contains 17 residues. Germline V gives CDR1 SEHNR, CDR2 FQNEAQ (reference sequence). CDR3 nucleotides: TGTGCCAGCAGGCCCCGGCGGGGGGTTTTTTTCGGAGAGACCCAGTACTTC. It encodes CASRPRRGVFFGETQYF.